These 20 T cell receptor beta chains were all obtained from the same sample, sequenced in a study of T cells in Graves' hyperthyroidism and ophthalmopathy. Using RNA transcripts as the source, TCR beta CDR3 regions were amplified. HTBI primers were the set used in a first-round RT-PCR of the TCR CDR3. Using its own MiXCR run on the multiplex PCR reads, TCRdb lists one record per CDR3 protein. The top ten hold 49% of the sample, which has 300,000 to 350,000 distinct CDR3 sequences, about 20% seen once. Sample: blood. The receptors here all came from a woman in her fifties or sixties with Graves' hyperthyroidism.

This clonotype was recorded many times. V gene TRBV30 combines with J gene TRBJ1-5; no reliable D call. Trimming cost V 0 bases and J 5 bases, with 11 bases left between them. Germline CDR1 is GTSNPN and CDR2 is SVGIG (reference sequence). CDR3 length equals 14 residues. CDR3 coding DNA: TGTGCCTGGAGTGTATTGACCGAGGATCAGCCCCAGCATTTT. Residues: CAWSVLTEDQPQHF.

The rearrangement joins TRBV30 to TRBJ2-7; TRBD1 matches 9 bases. The V gene's germline CDR1 is GTSNPN and CDR2 SVGIG (reference sequence). Losses at the gene ends were 3 bases for V and 3 bases for J; bases not matched to a gene: 3. This CDR3 contains 13 residues. The CDR3: CAWSLGQGYEQYF. The CDR3 nucleotides read TGTGCCTGGAGCCTGGGACAGGGCTACGAGCAGTACTTC.

This clonotype was found a few times. The V and J genes are TRBV7-9 and TRBJ2-5, with unresolved D. CDR3 length: 13 residues. Trimming removed 5 bases from V and 5 bases from J, with 12 bases in between. Germline loops: CDR1 SEHNR, CDR2 FQNEAQ (reference sequence). The CDR3 region has the DNA TGTGCCAGCAGCCCTCACGGTATGGAGACCCAGTACTTC. The encoded protein is CASSPHGMETQYF.

This clonotype was recorded a few times. The V call is TRBV19, the J call TRBJ2-2; perhaps TRBD1 as D (5 bases). The J call may be mistaken, given a closer DNA end match to TRBJ1-1. CDR3 size: 12 residues. Germline values: CDR1 LNHDA, CDR2 SQIVND (reference sequence). The CDR3: CASSPETGGAFF. CDR3 in DNA: TGTGCCAGTAGTCCCGAGACCGGGGGAGCTTTCTTT.

This clonotype came up a few times. J is TRBJ2-7 and V is TRBV2, with TRBD1 matching 10 bases. The trim removed 7 bases at V and 1 base at J, leaving 1 base unmatched. Germline-derived CDR1 and CDR2 are SNHLY and FYNNEI. There are 13 residues in the CDR3. CDR3 residues: CASMGQGSYEQYF. The CDR3 DNA sequence: TGTGCCAGCATGGGACAGGGGTCCTACGAGCAGTACTTC.

The chain employs TRBV3-1 and TRBJ2-1; maybe TRBD2 (5 bases). This CDR3 comprises 14 residues. Trimming cost V 6 bases and J 5 bases, with 14 bases left between them. Germline V gives CDR1 LGHDT, CDR2 YNNKEL (reference sequence). DNA for the CDR3: TGTGCCAGCAGTCTAGGCTACGGGGACAATGAGCAGTTCTTC. This translates into CASSLGYGDNEQFF.

This clonotype has a handful of counts. The chain couples TRBV7-9 to TRBJ2-1, with D perhaps given as TRBD1 or TRBD2 (6 bases each). The germline V and J ends were trimmed by 3 bases and 5 bases, with 20 bases remaining between them. From germline, CDR1 is SEHNR and CDR2 FQNEAQ (reference sequence). The CDR3 has 17 amino acids. The DNA of the CDR3 is TGTGCCAGCAGCTTCAGAGGGGGAGGAGAAGTAAACAATGAGCAGTTCTTC. Its translation: CASSFRGGGEVNNEQFF.

This clonotype was observed a few times. The chain combines TRBV6-1 with TRBJ1-1; D is ambiguous. This CDR3 region has 13 residues. In germline, CDR1 is MNHNS, CDR2 SASEGT. V was trimmed by 0 bases and J by 5 bases, leaving 7 bases between them. CDR3 DNA: TGTGCCAGCAGTGAAGCCTTCGGGACTGAAGCTTTCTTT. This translates into CASSEAFGTEAFF.

This clonotype was counted only a few times. The V call is TRBV28, the J call TRBJ1-5; D possibly corresponds to TRBD1 (6 bases). There are 15 residues in the CDR3. The germline CDR1 and CDR2 sequences are MDHEN and SYDVKM. V was shortened by 6 bases and J by 4 bases, with 16 bases between the two germline ends. CDR3 protein: CASSPRGAGNQPQHF. The CDR3 region has the DNA TGTGCCAGCAGCCCTCGGGGGGCGGGTAATCAGCCCCAGCATTTT.

V and J are TRBV20-1 and TRBJ2-1, with D tentatively TRBD1 (5 bases). Between the trimmed V and J ends, which lost 5 bases and 9 bases, there was a span of 11 bases. CDR3 length: 11 residues. Germline V gene sequence: CDR1 DFQATT, CDR2 SNEGSKA (reference sequence). CDR3 nucleotide sequence: TGCAGTGCTTCAGAACAGGTTGAGCAGTTCTTC. It is translated as CSASEQVEQFF.

This clonotype has ten or more counts. The chain employs TRBV7-2 and TRBJ2-3, with D perhaps assigned TRBD1 or TRBD2 (5 bases each). The CDR3 spans 16 residues. Germline lookup yields CDR1 SGHTA and CDR2 FQGNSA. Trimming stripped 4 bases from V and 2 bases from J, with 16 bases between. The CDR3 is CASSSRDPRDTDTQYF. CDR3 nucleotides: TGTGCCAGCAGCTCCCGGGACCCTAGAGACACAGATACGCAGTATTTT.

The chain uses TRBV19 and TRBJ2-1, with D perhaps TRBD2 (6 bases). In germline, CDR1 is LNHDA, CDR2 SQIVND (reference sequence). The CDR3 runs to 16 residues. Between the trimmed V and J ends, which lost 3 bases and 0 bases, there was a span of 12 bases. CDR3 sequence (DNA): TGTGCCAGTAGTATGATTAGCGGAAGCTCCTACAATGAGCAGTTCTTC. This translates into CASSMISGSSYNEQFF.

The genes are TRBV20-1 and TRBJ1-1; 9 nucleotides line up with TRBD1. Germline trimming cut 6 bases from V and 6 bases from J; bases unmatched to any gene: 11. Per the germline V gene, CDR1 is DFQATT and CDR2 is SNEGSKA (reference sequence). The CDR3 runs to 14 residues. In DNA form, the CDR3 reads TGCAGTGCCATTGCGGGACAGGGATCCGCTGAAGCTTTCTTT. Translated: CSAIAGQGSAEAFF.

The chain couples TRBV4-1 to TRBJ2-1, with 8 bases that match TRBD1. Germline CDR1 reads MGHRA; CDR2 reads YSYEKL. Unmatched junction bases numbered 7, after V lost 0 bases and J lost 6 bases. The CDR3 sequence is 16 residues long. CDR3 loop: CASSQDWTGRVNEQFF. CDR3 in DNA: TGCGCCAGCAGCCAAGATTGGACAGGGCGGGTCAATGAGCAGTTCTTC.

This clonotype has ten or more counts. The rearrangement uses TRBV6-2 or TRBV6-3 and TRBJ2-5; D gene uncertain. The CDR3 consists of 16 residues. The germline V and J ends were trimmed by 0 bases and 2 bases, with 13 bases remaining between them. CDR1 is MNHEY, CDR2 SVGEGT, per germline. The CDR3 is CASSYSRKWRQETQYF. DNA for the CDR3: TGTGCCAGCAGTTACTCGAGGAAGTGGAGACAAGAGACCCAGTACTTC.

The rearrangement links TRBV19 to TRBJ1-5; 9 bases match TRBD1. CDR3 size: 17 residues. The germline gives CDR1 LNHDA, CDR2 SQIVND (reference sequence). J gave up 6 bases and V 4 bases, and 13 bases lay outside the gene matches. In DNA, the CDR3 is TGTGCCAGTAGTACCCCACCCGGGACAGGGCCCAGTCAGCCCCAGCATTTT. This encodes CASSTPPGTGPSQPQHF.

This chain joins TRBV20-1 and TRBJ2-7, with 8 nucleotides matching TRBD1. J was trimmed by 2 bases and V by 4 bases; bases with no gene match: 10. This CDR3 has 15 amino acids. Germline CDR1 is DFQATT and CDR2 is SNEGSKA (reference sequence). In DNA, the CDR3 is TGCAGTGCTACTCCCCTTGGACAGGGAGCCTACGAGCAGTACTTC. This sequence encodes CSATPLGQGAYEQYF.

The genes are TRBV28 and TRBJ2-7; 7 bases are a match to TRBD2. V lost 2 bases to trimming and J lost 0 bases; unmatched junction nucleotides: 4. This CDR3 has 15 amino acids. Germline V gives CDR1 MDHEN, CDR2 SYDVKM. The CDR3 reads CASSLGGVTSYEQYF. The CDR3 bases are TGTGCCAGCAGTTTAGGGGGGGTTACCTCCTACGAGCAGTACTTC.

The chain uses TRBV18 and TRBJ2-2, with D maybe TRBD1 (6 bases). The CDR3 loop spans 17 amino acids. CDR1 and CDR2 from the germline V gene are KGHSH and LQKENI. Trimming took 1 base from V and 5 from J, leaving 17 bases between them. The CDR3 DNA reads TGTGCCAGCTCACCACTCCTCTTGACAGGCCGGACCGGGGAGCTGTTTTTT. This encodes CASSPLLLTGRTGELFF.

In this sample, this clonotype turned up a few times. The chain employs TRBV3-1 and TRBJ1-6; D ambiguous. Trimming removed 1 base from V and 3 bases from J, with 13 bases in between. Germline CDR1 LGHDT, CDR2 YNNKEL (reference sequence). The CDR3 is 17 amino acids. DNA of the CDR3: TGTGCCAGCAGCCAAGGCGGCGGAAAACGCTATAATTCACCCCTCCACTTT. This codes for CASSQGGGKRYNSPLHF.